This record covers a single TCR beta chain. Its antigen is undetermined. The sample comes from a study of vaccination effects on CD4 cells after COVID-19. TCRdb's copy holds only in-frame clones and misses some; the assay was immunoSEQ multiplex PCR. The table records approximately 23,000 clones, 55% to 75% of them present only once. The ends lost 0 bases at V and 6 bases at J; junction bases unmatched: 4. The CDR3 contains 15 residues. The germline V gene encodes CDR1 SGHRS and CDR2 YFSETQ. Antigen-specific CD4+ T cells were first expanded with viral peptide pools by the ViraFEST assay and only then sequenced. Isolation of CD4+ T cells took place after 10 days of culture. Negative nucleocapsid antibody tests before and after vaccination confirmed no previous SARS-CoV-2 infection. Days 3 and 7 saw half the medium replaced with IL-2 medium.

The receptor was derived from a human donor who received a COVID-19 vaccine. The input for sequencing was CD4+ T cells from PBMCs cultured with HCoV-NL63 spike peptides, taken before COVID-19 vaccination. The V and J genes are TRBV5-1 and TRBJ2-3; 10 bases match TRBD1. In DNA form, the CDR3 reads TGCGCCAGCAGCTTGGGACAGGGGGCGCTTGATACGCAGTATTTT. It yields the protein CASSLGQGALDTQYF.